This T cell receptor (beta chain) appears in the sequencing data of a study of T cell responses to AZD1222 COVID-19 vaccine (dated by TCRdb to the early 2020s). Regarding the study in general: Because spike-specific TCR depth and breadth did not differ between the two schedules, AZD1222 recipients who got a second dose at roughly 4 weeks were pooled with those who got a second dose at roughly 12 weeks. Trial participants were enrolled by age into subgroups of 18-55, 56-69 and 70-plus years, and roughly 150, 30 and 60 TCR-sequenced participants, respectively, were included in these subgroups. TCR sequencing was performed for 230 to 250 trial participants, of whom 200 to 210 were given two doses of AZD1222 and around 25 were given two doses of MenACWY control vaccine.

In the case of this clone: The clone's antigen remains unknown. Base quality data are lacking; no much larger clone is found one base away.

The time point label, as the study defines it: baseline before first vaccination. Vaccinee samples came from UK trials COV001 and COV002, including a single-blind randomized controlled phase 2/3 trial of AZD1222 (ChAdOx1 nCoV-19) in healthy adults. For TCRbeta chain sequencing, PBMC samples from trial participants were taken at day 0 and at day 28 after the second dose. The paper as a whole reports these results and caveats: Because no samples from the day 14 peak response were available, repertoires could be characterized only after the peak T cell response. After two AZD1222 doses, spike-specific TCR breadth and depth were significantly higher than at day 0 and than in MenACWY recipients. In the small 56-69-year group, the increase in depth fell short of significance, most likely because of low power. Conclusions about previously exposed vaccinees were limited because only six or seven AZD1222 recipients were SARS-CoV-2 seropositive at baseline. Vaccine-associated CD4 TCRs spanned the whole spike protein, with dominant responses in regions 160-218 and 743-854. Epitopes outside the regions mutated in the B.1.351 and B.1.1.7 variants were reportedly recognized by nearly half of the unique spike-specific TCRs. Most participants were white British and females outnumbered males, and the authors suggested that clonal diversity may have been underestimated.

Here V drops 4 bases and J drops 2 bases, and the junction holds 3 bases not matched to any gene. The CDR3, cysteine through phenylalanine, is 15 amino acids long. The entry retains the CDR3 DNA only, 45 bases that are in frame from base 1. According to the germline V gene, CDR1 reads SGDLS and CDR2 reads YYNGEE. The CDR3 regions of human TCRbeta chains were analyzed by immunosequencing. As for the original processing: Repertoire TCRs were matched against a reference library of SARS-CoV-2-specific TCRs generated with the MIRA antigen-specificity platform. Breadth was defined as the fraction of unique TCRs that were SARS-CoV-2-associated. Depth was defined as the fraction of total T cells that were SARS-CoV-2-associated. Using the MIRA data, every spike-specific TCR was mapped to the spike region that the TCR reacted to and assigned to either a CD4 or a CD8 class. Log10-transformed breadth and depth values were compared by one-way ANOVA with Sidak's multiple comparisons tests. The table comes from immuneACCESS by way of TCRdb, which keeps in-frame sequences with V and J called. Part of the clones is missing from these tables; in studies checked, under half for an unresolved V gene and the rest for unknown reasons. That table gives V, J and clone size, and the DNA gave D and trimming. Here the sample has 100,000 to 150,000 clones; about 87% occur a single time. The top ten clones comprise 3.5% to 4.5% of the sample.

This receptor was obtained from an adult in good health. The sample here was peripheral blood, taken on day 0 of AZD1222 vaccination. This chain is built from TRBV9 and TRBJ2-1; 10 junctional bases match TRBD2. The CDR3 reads CASSNGLAAYNEQFF. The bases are TGTGCCAGCAGCAACGGACTAGCGGCCTACAATGAGCAGTTCTTC.